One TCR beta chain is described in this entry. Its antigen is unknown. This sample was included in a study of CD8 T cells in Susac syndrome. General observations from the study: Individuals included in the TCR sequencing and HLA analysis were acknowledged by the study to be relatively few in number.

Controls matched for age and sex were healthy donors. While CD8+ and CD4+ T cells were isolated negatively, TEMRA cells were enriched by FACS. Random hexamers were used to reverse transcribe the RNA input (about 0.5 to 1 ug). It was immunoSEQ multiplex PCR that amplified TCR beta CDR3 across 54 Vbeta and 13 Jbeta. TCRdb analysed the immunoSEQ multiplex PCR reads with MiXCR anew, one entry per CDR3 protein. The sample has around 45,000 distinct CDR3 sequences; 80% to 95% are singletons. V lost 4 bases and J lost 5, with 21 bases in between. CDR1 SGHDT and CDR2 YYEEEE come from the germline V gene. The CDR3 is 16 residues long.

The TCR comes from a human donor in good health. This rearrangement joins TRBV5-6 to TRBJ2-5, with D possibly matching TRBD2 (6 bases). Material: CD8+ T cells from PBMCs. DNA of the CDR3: TGTGCCAGCAGCCAACCTGGGACTCGGACCGGGGAGACCCAGTACTTC. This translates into CASSQPGTRTGETQYF.